This T cell receptor beta chain was retrieved from a study of neurological immune-mediated disorders. General observations from the study: It was HTLV-1-associated myelopathy that showed the most TCR clonal expansion, while multiple sclerosis showed the least, falling below healthy controls.

This clonotype was picked up many times. Its specificity is unknown. The CDR3 is 19 residues long. Trimming at V came to 6 bases and at J to 2 bases, leaving 19 bases not matched to a gene. Germline V gives CDR1 SGHVS, CDR2 FQNEAQ. Via MiXCR, TCRdb re-called the 5' RACE reads, giving one row per CDR3 protein. The repertoire includes fewer than 40,000 distinct CDR3 sequences, around 6% of them detected once, and 2% to 2.5% sits in the top ten. Material: CD4+ T cells from blood. The V call is TRBV7-8, the J call TRBJ2-1; 7 nucleotides align to TRBD1. The sequence was obtained from a woman aged 50 to 60 in good health. The DNA for the CDR3 is TGTGCCAGCAGGAACACAGGGGTTGGCGGCGTACCTCCCTACAATGAGCAGTTCTTC. This codes for CASRNTGVGGVPPYNEQFF.